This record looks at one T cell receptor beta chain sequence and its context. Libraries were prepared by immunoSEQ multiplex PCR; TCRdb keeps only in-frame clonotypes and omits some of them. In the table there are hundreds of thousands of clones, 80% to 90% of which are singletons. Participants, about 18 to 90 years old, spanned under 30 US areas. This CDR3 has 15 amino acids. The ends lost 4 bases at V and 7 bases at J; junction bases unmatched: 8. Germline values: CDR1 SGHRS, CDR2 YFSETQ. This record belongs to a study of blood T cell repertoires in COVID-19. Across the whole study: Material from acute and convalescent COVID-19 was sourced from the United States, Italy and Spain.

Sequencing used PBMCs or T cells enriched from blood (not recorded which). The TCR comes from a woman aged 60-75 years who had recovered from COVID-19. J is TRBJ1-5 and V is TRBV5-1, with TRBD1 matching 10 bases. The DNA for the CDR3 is TGCGCCAGCAGCACTGGGACAGGGGCGGACCAGCCCCAGCATTTT. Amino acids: CASSTGTGADQPQHF.